This entry describes one T cell receptor (beta chain). The antigen it binds to is not known. It has no much larger one-base neighbor in the sample; base qualities were not kept. The data were taken from a study of blood T cell repertoires in COVID-19 (TCRdb year 2020). The study in broad terms: Collaborator samples came from the United States, Italy and Spain and covered acute and convalescent phases of COVID-19. The prospective study material was composed of cDNA or gDNA derived from T cells, B-cell-depleted T cells, or PBMCs. Subjects who had been exposed to COVID-19, were actively infected with it, or had recovered from it provided the deeply sampled blood TCRbeta repertoires that made up the dataset. The repertoires were made available in a free public database intended to serve as a resource for research on the immune response to SARS-CoV-2. The samples were drawn from two sources: the first 160 participants of the ongoing ImmuneRACE study, and 950 to 1,500 subjects contributed by 6 global collaborators. Nearly every sample came with metadata listing a de-identified subject ID, COVID-19 status, age in years and sex. HLA class I and class II types, where available, came from metadata supplied by the sample provider rather than from assay-based typing.

The immunoSEQ Assay, a bias-controlled multiplex PCR, was used to amplify TCRbeta CDR3 regions from genomic DNA. As for the original processing: Nucleated cell counts per sample were estimated from amplification of reference gene primers within the assay. To quantify the absolute abundance of each unique TCRbeta CDR3 rearrangement, sequence reads were collapsed and filtered. For each sample, productive Simpson clonality was calculated as the square root of Simpson's diversity index over productive rearrangements. Here the immuneACCESS table is served through TCRdb, limited to in-frame sequences with V and J called. Missing clones are a known gap in these copies; in checked studies unresolved V genes cover under half, and the rest lacks a known reason. V and J calls plus clone size are reproduced from that table; the DNA served to infer D and trimming. Within this sample are about 310,000 clones, with around 90% of them counted one time only. Of the sample, 1% falls within the top ten clones.

The collaborating institutions used their own protocols to collect whole blood in K2EDTA tubes. Collaborator samples were shipped for TCRbeta analysis as frozen whole blood, isolated PBMCs, or DNA extracted from either sample type. From the germline V gene (reference sequence), CDR1 is PRHDT and CDR2 is FYEKMQ. At the junction V is shortened by 0 bases and J by 3 bases, with 7 bases in between. The CDR3 starts with the cysteine, ends with the phenylalanine, and has 14 residues. The entry retains the CDR3 DNA only, 42 bases that are in frame from base 1. Results the study describes overall, beyond this receptor: The amount of clinical and demographic metadata varied by source and participant and was provided uncurated.

This clonotype was obtained from a man aged 45-65 years with active or convalescent COVID-19. Sequenced: peripheral blood. The rearranged segments are TRBV13 and TRBJ2-3; TRBD1 is perhaps the D gene, given 6 matching bases. The nucleotide sequence reads TGTGCCAGCAGCTTAGGGAGGGGGACAGATACGCAGTATTTT. It translates to CASSLGRGTDTQYF.